These 5 T cell receptor beta chains came from one sample sequenced in a study of blood T cell repertoires in COVID-19. The assay was immunoSEQ multiplex PCR, and TCRdb's table has in-frame clones only and misses some. Of 250,000 to 300,000 clones listed, around nine tenths are singletons. Sequenced material: PBMCs or T cells enriched from blood (not recorded which). These receptors all come from a woman aged 55-70 years in a cohort exposed to, infected with or recovered from COVID-19 (not recorded which).

In its sample, this clone was seen a few times. V gene TRBV11-2 combines with J gene TRBJ2-1, with 7 bases matching TRBD1. Germline CDR1 reads SGHAT; CDR2 reads FQNNGV. The CDR3 is made up of 12 amino acids. V was pared by 5 bases and J by 7 bases, with 2 bases of the junction left unmatched. The CDR3 is CASSPTGNEQFF. CDR3 DNA sequence: TGTGCCAGCAGCCCGACAGGGAATGAGCAGTTCTTC. Full variable domain (remainder filled in from reference TRBV11-2 and TRBJ2-1): EAGVAQSPRYKIIEKRQSVAFWCNPISGHATLYWYQQILGQGPKLLIQFQNNGVVDDSQLPKDRFSAERLKGVDSTLKIQPAKLEDSAVYLCASSPTGNEQFFGPGTRLTVL.

The rearrangement joins TRBV27 to TRBJ2-5; D might be TRBD2 (6 bases). Germline V CDR1 and CDR2: MNHEY, SMNVEV (reference sequence). With 3 bases removed from V and 2 bases from J, the gap between germline ends came to 13 bases. This CDR3 contains 15 residues. The CDR3 here is CASSFGRRVQETQYF. The DNA for the CDR3 is TGTGCCAGCAGTTTTGGTAGGAGGGTACAAGAGACCCAGTACTTC.

V and J are TRBV7-9 and TRBJ2-5; D unresolved. Germline loops: CDR1 SEHNR, CDR2 FQNEAQ (reference sequence). V was cut by 5 bases and J by 1 base, with 14 bases left in between. The CDR3 is 15 residues long. CDR3 nucleotide sequence: TGTGCCAGCAGCCTACACTCTGACTTCCAAGAGACCCAGTACTTC. Protein product: CASSLHSDFQETQYF.

The chain couples TRBV30 to TRBJ1-5; 8 bases fit TRBD1. The CDR3 is made up of 13 amino acids. The V and J ends lost 1 base and 8 bases, in that order; junction bases with no gene match: 4. The germline gives CDR1 GTSNPN, CDR2 SVGIG (reference sequence). This CDR3 is CAWSGDRSEPQHF. The CDR3 nucleotides read TGTGCCTGGAGTGGGGACAGGTCGGAGCCCCAGCATTTT.

This clone showed up just once. The V call is TRBV18, the J call TRBJ2-3, with TRBD2 matching over 14 bases. Trimming took 4 bases from V and 5 from J; bases not matched to a gene: 2. From germline, CDR1 is KGHSH and CDR2 LQKENI. This CDR3 has 15 amino acids. The chain's CDR3 is CASSLGLAGGDTQYF. CDR3 in DNA: TGTGCCAGCTCACTAGGACTAGCGGGAGGAGATACGCAGTATTTT.